This T cell receptor (beta chain) was recorded in a study of blood T cell repertoires in COVID-19. For the study at large: COVID-19 samples, acute and convalescent, were from the United States, Italy and Spain.

Assay used: immunoSEQ multiplex PCR; TCRdb lists only in-frame clones, some missing. The table has about 370,000 clones, roughly 90% seen once; the top ten hold under 4%. In its sample, this clone was seen once. In Seattle, patients joined the study during active infection and were tracked longitudinally. The receptor's source is a woman between 25 and 40 years old with COVID-19, enrolled during active disease. Sequencing was performed on peripheral blood.

DNA for the CDR3: TGTGCCTGGAGTGCAGGGGTGGACAGCCAAGAGACCCAGTACTTC. The encoded protein is CAWSAGVDSQETQYF. The chain employs TRBV30 and TRBJ2-5, with TRBD1 as a possible D gene (6 bases). Deletions cut 1 base from V and 1 base from J, with 13 bases between. Germline assignment: CDR1 GTSNPN and CDR2 SVGIG (reference sequence). The CDR3 runs 15 residues. The whole variable domain, filled in from reference TRBV30 and TRBJ2-5, reads SQTIHQWPATLVQPVGSPLSLECTVEGTSNPNLYWYRQAAGRGLQLLFYSVGIGQISSEVPQNLSASRPQDRQFILSSKKLLLSDSGFYLCAWSAGVDSQETQYFGPGTRLLVL.